This TCR beta chain stems from a study of beta chain features in type 1 diabetes. Whole-study findings and limits: There was a moderate but significant shortening of TCRB CDR3s in all four CD4+ subsets of Type 1 diabetes patients.

Of the isolated RNA, all was reverse transcribed, and so the sequenced material was expressed TCRB transcripts. The data were produced by immunoSEQ multiplex PCR, yet TCRdb's version contains in-frame clones alone and is incomplete. The sample comprises 500,000 to 800,000 clones, 9.5% to 15% of which are singletons, and approximately 0.11% rests with the top ten. As regards this clone: The antigen is undetermined.

The J segment lost 3 bases and the V segment lost 4 bases, leaving 6 bases of the junction unmatched. The CDR3 sequence is 14 residues long. CDR1 is SGHDT, CDR2 YYEEEE, per germline. The V and J genes are TRBV5-6 and TRBJ2-5, with 7 bases that match TRBD2. Sequenced sample: naive CD4+ T cells from blood. This clonotype was sampled from a man aged 25 to 40 with type 1 diabetes. DNA of the CDR3: TGTGCCAGCAGCCCGGGCGGGGGAGAAGAGACCCAGTACTTC. Translation: CASSPGGGEETQYF.